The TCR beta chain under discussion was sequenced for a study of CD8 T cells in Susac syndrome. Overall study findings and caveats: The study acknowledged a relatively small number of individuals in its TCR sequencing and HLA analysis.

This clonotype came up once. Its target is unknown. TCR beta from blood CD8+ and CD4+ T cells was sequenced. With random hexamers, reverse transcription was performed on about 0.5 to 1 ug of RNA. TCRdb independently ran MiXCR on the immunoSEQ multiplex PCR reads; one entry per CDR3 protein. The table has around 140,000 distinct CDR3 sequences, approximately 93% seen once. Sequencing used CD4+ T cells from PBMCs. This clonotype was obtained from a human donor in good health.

This CDR3 reads CASSLAGWGNTGELFF. DNA of the CDR3: TGTGCCAGCAGCTTGGCGGGGTGGGGGAACACCGGGGAGCTGTTTTTT. The chain recombines TRBV5-4 with TRBJ2-2, with a possible D match to TRBD2 (5 bases). CDR3 length: 16 amino acids. Germline loops: CDR1 SGHNT, CDR2 YYREEE (reference sequence). V was cut by 0 bases and J by 1 base, with 10 bases left in between. The full variable domain, with the rest looked up from reference TRBV5-4 and TRBJ2-2, is ETGVTQSPTHLIKTRGQQVTLRCSSQSGHNTVSWYQQALGQGPQFIFQYYREEENGRGNFPPRFSGLQFPNYSSELNVNALELDDSALYLCASSLAGWGNTGELFFGEGSRLTVL.